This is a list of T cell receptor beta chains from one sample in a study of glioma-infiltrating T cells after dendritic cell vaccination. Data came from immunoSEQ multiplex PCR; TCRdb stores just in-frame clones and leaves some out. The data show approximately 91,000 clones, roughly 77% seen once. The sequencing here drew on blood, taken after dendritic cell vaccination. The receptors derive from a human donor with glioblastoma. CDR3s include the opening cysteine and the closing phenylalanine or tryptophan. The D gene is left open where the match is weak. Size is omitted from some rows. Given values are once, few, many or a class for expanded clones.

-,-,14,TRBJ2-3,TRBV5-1,TGCGCCAGCAGCTCGGAGGGACTCACAGATACGCAGTATTTT,CASSSEGLTDTQYF
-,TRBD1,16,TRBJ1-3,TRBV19,TGTGCCAGTAGTAGGACAGGGACCTACTCTGGAAACACCATATATTTT,CASSRTGTYSGNTIYF
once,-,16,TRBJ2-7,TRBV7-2,TGTGCCAGCAGCTTAACTCTGGAGACCAGCTCCTACGAGCAGTACTTC,CASSLTLETSSYEQYF
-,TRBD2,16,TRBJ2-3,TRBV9,TGTGCCAGCAGCCTAGACCTGGGACTAAGCACAGATACGCAGTATTTT,CASSLDLGLSTDTQYF
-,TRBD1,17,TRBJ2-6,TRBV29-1,TGCAGCGTCCATGTCTCAACAGGGGACTCTGGGGCCAACGTCCTGACTTTC,CSVHVSTGDSGANVLTF
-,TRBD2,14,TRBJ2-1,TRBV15,TGTGCCACCAGCATCGCGGGAGCCTACAATGAGCAGTTCTTC,CATSIAGAYNEQFF
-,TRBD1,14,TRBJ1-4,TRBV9,TGTGCCAGCAGCCCAGGGGGTTTAGAGGAAAAACTGTTTTTT,CASSPGGLEEKLFF
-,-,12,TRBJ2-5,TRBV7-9,TGTGCCGGAGGGACTTCTGGGGAGACCCAGTACTTC,CAGGTSGETQYF
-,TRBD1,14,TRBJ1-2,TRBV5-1,TGCGCCAGCAGCGATAGGACAGGCCTCTATGGCTACACCTTC,CASSDRTGLYGYTF
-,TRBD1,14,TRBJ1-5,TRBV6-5,TGTGCCAGCAGAGAGACAGGGCTTCGACAGCCCCAGCATTTT,CASRETGLRQPQHF
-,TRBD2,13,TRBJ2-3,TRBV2,TGTGCCAGCATTAGCGGGAAAACAGATACGCAGTATTTT,CASISGKTDTQYF
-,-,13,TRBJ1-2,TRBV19,TGTGCCAGTAGTAAAGGGGGGGAATACGGCTACACCTTC,CASSKGGEYGYTF
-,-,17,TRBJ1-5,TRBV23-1,TGCGCCAGCAGTCAATTCGCCAACAGGTGTAGCAATCAGCCCCAGCATTTT,CASSQFANRCSNQPQHF
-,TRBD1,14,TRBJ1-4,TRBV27,TGTGCCAGCAGTACGCCCGGGACAGGGGAAAAACTGTTTTTT,CASSTPGTGEKLFF
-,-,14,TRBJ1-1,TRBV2,TGTGCCAGCAGTGATTATGGCGGGAACACTGAAGCTTTCTTT,CASSDYGGNTEAFF
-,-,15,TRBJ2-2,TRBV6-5,TGTGCCAGCAGTTACTTCGGGGTGGCGGGCGGGGAGCTGTTTTTT,CASSYFGVAGGELFF
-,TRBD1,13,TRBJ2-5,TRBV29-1,TGCAGCGCCGCACAGGGGGCTGGGGAGACCCAGTACTTC,CSAAQGAGETQYF
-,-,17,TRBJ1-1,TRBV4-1,TGCGCCAGCAGCCAAGCGGGGGTAAGATCTAAGAACACTGAAGCTTTCTTT,CASSQAGVRSKNTEAFF
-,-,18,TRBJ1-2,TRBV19,TGTGCCAGTAGGATGAATCATCCCCTATCTAAAGCTAACTATGGCTACACCTTC,CASRMNHPLSKANYGYTF
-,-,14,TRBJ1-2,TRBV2,TGTGCCAGCGCCGTCTTACAGGGACCCCATGGCTACACCTTC,CASAVLQGPHGYTF
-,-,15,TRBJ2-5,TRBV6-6,TGTGCCAGCAGTTACTCGAATGGCAGGGAAGAGACCCAGTACTTC,CASSYSNGREETQYF
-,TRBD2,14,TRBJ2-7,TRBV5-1,TGCGCCAGCAAGCCGGGGGGGGGCCCCTACGAGCAGTACTTC,CASKPGGGPYEQYF
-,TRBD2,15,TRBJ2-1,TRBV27,TGTGCCAGCAGTTTACTACTAGCGGGAGGGTTTGAGCAGTTCTTC,CASSLLLAGGFEQFF
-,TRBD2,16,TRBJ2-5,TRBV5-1,TGCGCCAGCAGCTCTCTAGCGGGGGGGGTACAAGAGACCCAGTACTTC,CASSSLAGGVQETQYF
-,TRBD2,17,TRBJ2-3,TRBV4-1,TGCGCCAGCAGCCCAAAGAAACTAGCGGGGGCCACAGATACGCAGTATTTT,CASSPKKLAGATDTQYF
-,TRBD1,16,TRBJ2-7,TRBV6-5,TGTGCCAGCAGTTACCCTTCCAGGACAGGGATCCACGAGCAGTACTTC,CASSYPSRTGIHEQYF
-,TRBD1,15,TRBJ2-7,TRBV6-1,TGTGCCAGCAGTGATGGGACAGGGTTATCCAACGAGCAGTACTTC,CASSDGTGLSNEQYF
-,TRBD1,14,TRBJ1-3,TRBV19,TGTGCCAGTAGTACGGACAGGGCTGGAAACACCATATATTTT,CASSTDRAGNTIYF
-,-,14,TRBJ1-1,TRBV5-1,TGCGCCAGCAGCGCCACTCAGGGGAACACTGAAGCTTTCTTT,CASSATQGNTEAFF
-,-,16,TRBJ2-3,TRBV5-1,TGCGCCAGCAGCTTCCTAGGTAGCGGACGCACAGATACGCAGTATTTT,CASSFLGSGRTDTQYF
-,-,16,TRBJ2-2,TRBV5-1,TGCGCCAGCACCCGCGGAGACAGAAAGAACACCGGGGAGCTGTTTTTT,CASTRGDRKNTGELFF
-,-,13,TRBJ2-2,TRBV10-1,TGCGCCAGCAGTGAGGCCTATTCCGGGGAGCTGTTTTTT,CASSEAYSGELFF
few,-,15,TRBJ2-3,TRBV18,TGTGCCAGCTCACCAGGCAGGGGCGTCTCAGATACGCAGTATTTT,CASSPGRGVSDTQYF
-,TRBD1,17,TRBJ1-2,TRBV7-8,TGTGCCAGCAGCTTAAAGGGACAGGGGGGTTTTTTTGGTGGCTACACCTTC,CASSLKGQGGFFGGYTF
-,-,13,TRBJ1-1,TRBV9,TGTGCCAGCAGTTGGGGCAGAAACACTGAAGCTTTCTTT,CASSWGRNTEAFF